These 22 T cell receptor beta chains share one sample of origin, sequenced in a study of T cell changes during pregnancy in multiple sclerosis. Sequencing was performed with immunoSEQ multiplex PCR; in TCRdb, only in-frame clones are kept and a portion is missing. This sample has roughly 62,000 clones, with 80% to 90% found just once. The source was peripheral blood, collected in the first trimester of pregnancy. These receptors came from a female donor with multiple sclerosis, enrolled in a pregnancy study.

This chain uses TRBV5-6 with TRBJ2-3; 7 bases align to TRBD2. V trimming: 0 bases; J trimming: 2 bases; junction bases outside the gene matches: 12. The CDR3 consists of 18 residues. The germline V gene has CDR1 SGHDT and CDR2 YYEEEE. In DNA, the CDR3 is TGTGCCAGCAGCTTGGTGGCGGGTGCTAGCGGATTCACAGATACGCAGTATTTT. Translated, it gives CASSLVAGASGFTDTQYF.

The gene calls are TRBV11-2 and TRBJ2-7; no clear D gene. Per the germline V gene, CDR1 is SGHAT and CDR2 is FQNNGV. CDR3 length: 11 amino acids. V was pared by 6 bases and J by 2 bases, with 5 bases between. The CDR3 DNA reads TGTGCCAGCAGTAATACCTACGAGCAGTACTTC. It encodes CASSNTYEQYF.

V usage is TRBV6-1 and J usage is TRBJ2-1, with D maybe TRBD1 (5 bases). Germline loops: CDR1 MNHNS, CDR2 SASEGT. V lost 6 bases and J 0 bases, leaving 6 bases between the germline ends. The CDR3 sequence is 13 residues long. In nucleotides, the CDR3 is TGTGCCAGCAGGACAGTCTCCTACAATGAGCAGTTCTTC. It encodes CASRTVSYNEQFF.

J is TRBJ1-2 and V is TRBV7-9; tentative D call: TRBD1 (5 bases). Germline CDR1 reads SEHNR; CDR2 reads FQNEAQ (reference sequence). Deletions cut 4 bases from V and 3 bases from J, with 15 bases between. This CDR3 spans 15 amino acids. The CDR3 nucleotides are TGTGCCAGCAGCTCCACGAGGACGGGGGACTATGGCTACACCTTC. Encoded protein: CASSSTRTGDYGYTF.

The rearrangement joins TRBV7-9 to TRBJ2-3; D gene uncertain. Trimming removed 5 bases from V and 2 bases from J, with 8 bases in between. CDR1 is SEHNR and CDR2 is FQNEAQ in the germline V gene (reference sequence). This CDR3 comprises 13 residues. The CDR3 region has the DNA TGTGCCAGCAGCCCCCCGGTCACAGATACGCAGTATTTT. Amino acids: CASSPPVTDTQYF.

The chain combines TRBV11-2 with TRBJ1-1; D is possibly TRBD1 (5 bases). The CDR3 is 15 residues long. Germline V gives CDR1 SGHAT, CDR2 FQNNGV. V gave up 2 bases and J gave up 0 bases, with 10 bases separating them. The CDR3 loop reads CASSLQEGVNTEAFF. As DNA, the CDR3 is TGTGCCAGCAGCTTACAGGAAGGGGTGAACACTGAAGCTTTCTTT. The full variable domain, completed using reference TRBV11-2 and TRBJ1-1, is EAGVAQSPRYKIIEKRQSVAFWCNPISGHATLYWYQQILGQGPKLLIQFQNNGVVDDSQLPKDRFSAERLKGVDSTLKIQPAKLEDSAVYLCASSLQEGVNTEAFFGQGTRLTVV.

In the case of this clone: The junction does not match germline at one end; this may be a read error. The chain recombines TRBV6-5 with TRBJ2-7; 8 nucleotides agree with TRBD2. The CDR3 totals 15 residues. CDR1 and CDR2 from the germline V gene are MNHEY and SVGAGI. As DNA, the CDR3 is TGTGCCAGCAGTTCCCATTCGGGGGGGGCCTACGAGCAGCACTTC. Translated, it gives CASSSHSGGAYEQHF.

V is TRBV18 and J is TRBJ2-3; 11 bases match TRBD2. Looked up from germline, CDR1 is KGHSH and CDR2 is LQKENI. Trimming at V came to 10 bases and at J to 2 bases, leaving 5 bases not matched to a gene. This CDR3 comprises 14 residues. CDR3 DNA: TGTGCCACCAGACTAGCGGGGAACACAGATACGCAGTATTTT. This sequence encodes CATRLAGNTDTQYF.

The chain uses TRBV5-5 and TRBJ2-7; 8 nucleotides line up with TRBD2. The CDR3 spans 14 residues. V shed 4 bases and J 7 bases; nucleotides not matched to a gene: 10. The germline CDR1 and CDR2 sequences are SGHKS and YYEKEE (reference sequence). The CDR3 here is CASSRGGDFWEQYF. The CDR3 DNA follows: TGTGCCAGCAGCCGGGGGGGAGACTTTTGGGAGCAGTACTTC.

The chain uses TRBV5-6 and TRBJ1-5; D is ambiguous. CDR1 and CDR2 from the germline V gene are SGHDT and YYEEEE. V was cut by 0 bases and J by 4 bases, with 17 bases left in between. The CDR3 totals 17 residues. The CDR3: CASSLGLTPTSNQPQHF. CDR3 sequence (DNA): TGTGCCAGCAGCTTGGGTCTAACGCCAACGAGTAATCAGCCCCAGCATTTT.

The chain employs TRBV4-3 and TRBJ2-7; 8 bases match TRBD2. CDR3 length: 15 amino acids. The germline CDR1 and CDR2 sequences are LGHNA and YSLEER. The ends lost 4 bases at V and 6 bases at J; junction bases unmatched: 11. The CDR3 is CASSPRTSLSGEQYF. In DNA, the CDR3 is TGCGCCAGCAGCCCAAGGACTAGCCTTTCAGGCGAGCAGTACTTC.

The chain combines TRBV9 with TRBJ1-4; 7 nucleotides match TRBD1. The V gene end was trimmed by 0 bases and the J gene end by 10 bases; junction bases not matched to a gene: 3. This CDR3 region has 13 residues. Germline loops: CDR1 SGDLS, CDR2 YYNGEE. CDR3 in amino acids: CASSVEAGGKLFF. The CDR3 coding sequence is TGTGCCAGCAGCGTAGAGGCAGGGGGAAAACTGTTTTTT.

The J gene is TRBJ1-5, the V gene TRBV9, with D hard to call. Germline values: CDR1 SGDLS, CDR2 YYNGEE. The CDR3 loop spans 15 amino acids. V lost 0 bases to trimming and J lost 5 bases, with 12 bases between them. CDR3 amino acids: CASSVGEGGDQPQHF. The DNA of the CDR3 is TGTGCCAGCAGCGTAGGCGAGGGCGGGGATCAGCCCCAGCATTTT.

The rearrangement links TRBV7-9 to TRBJ1-2; D is uncertain. The ends were cut back, 0 bases at V and 3 bases at J, with 8 bases in the middle. The CDR3 loop spans 14 amino acids. Germline assignment: CDR1 SEHNR and CDR2 FQNEAQ (reference sequence). CDR3 in amino acids: CASSLAFSDYGYTF. CDR3 in DNA: TGTGCCAGCAGCTTAGCTTTTAGTGACTATGGCTACACCTTC. The full variable domain, with the rest looked up from reference TRBV7-9 and TRBJ1-2, is DTGVSQNPRHKITKRGQNVTFRCDPISEHNRLYWYRQTLGQGPEFLTYFQNEAQLEKSRLLSDRFSAERPKGSFSTLEIQRTEQGDSAMYLCASSLAFSDYGYTFGSGTRLTVV.

The gene calls are TRBV6-5 and TRBJ2-6, with 7 bases fitting TRBD1. Germline-derived CDR1 and CDR2 are MNHEY and SVGAGI. The CDR3 is 16 residues long. V shed 4 bases, J shed 0 bases, and the junction held 3 bases outside the gene matches. CDR3 sequence reads: CASSSAGGSGANVLTF. In nucleotides, the CDR3 is TGTGCCAGCAGTTCAGCAGGGGGCTCTGGGGCCAACGTCCTGACTTTC.

This clone appeared a single time. The rearrangement links TRBV19 to TRBJ1-1, with unresolved D. The CDR3 sequence is 13 residues long. The V gene lost 2 bases and the J gene lost 3 bases, with 7 bases spanning the gap. Germline loops: CDR1 LNHDA, CDR2 SQIVND (reference sequence). For the CDR3, the DNA is TGTGCCAGTAGTATAAAGGAGGACACTGAAGCTTTCTTT. Translation: CASSIKEDTEAFF.

This chain connects TRBV27 to TRBJ2-2; 8 bases fit TRBD2. V lost 6 bases to trimming and J lost 3 bases; unmatched junction nucleotides: 6. CDR1 is MNHEY and CDR2 is SMNVEV in the germline V gene (reference sequence). The CDR3 sequence is 15 residues long. For the CDR3, the DNA is TGTGCCAGCAGCGGCGGGAGGTTGGACACCGGGGAGCTGTTTTTT. Translated: CASSGGRLDTGELFF.

The chain has TRBV5-1 and TRBJ1-2; 7 nucleotides line up with TRBD1. Trimming took 0 bases from V and 1 from J; bases not matched to a gene: 12. CDR3 length: 18 residues. The germline V gene encodes CDR1 SGHRS and CDR2 YFSETQ. For the CDR3, the DNA is TGCGCCAGCAGCTTGGCCGGGACAGCGGGGGTCCTTAACTATGGCTACACCTTC. Translation: CASSLAGTAGVLNYGYTF.

This sequence joins TRBV5-4 and TRBJ1-2; D not certain. Trimming stripped 2 bases from V and 3 bases from J, with 11 bases between. CDR1 SGHNT and CDR2 YYREEE come from the germline V gene (reference sequence). The length of the CDR3 is 14 residues. The CDR3 DNA reads as TGTGCCAGCAGCTTCCCCGGCGGGGACTATGGCTACACCTTC. Amino acid sequence: CASSFPGGDYGYTF.

This chain connects TRBV5-1 to TRBJ2-5, with D unclear. V lost 0 bases, J lost 0 bases, and 15 bases lay in between. CDR3 size: 17 residues. Germline CDR1 and CDR2: SGHRS and YFSETQ. CDR3 in DNA: TGCGCCAGCAGCTTGGGTACCACCGGGTCCGACCAAGAGACCCAGTACTTC. Its protein is CASSLGTTGSDQETQYF.

The genes are TRBV6-1 and TRBJ2-7, with 10 positions matching TRBD1. The CDR3 is 15 amino acids. V lost 1 base and J lost 2; bases outside the gene matches: 2. Germline assignment: CDR1 MNHNS and CDR2 SASEGT. CDR3: CASSEGGTGAYEQYF. CDR3 bases: TGTGCCAGCAGTGAAGGGGGGACAGGGGCCTACGAGCAGTACTTC.

The V gene is TRBV5-1, the J gene TRBJ2-2; perhaps TRBD2 as D (6 bases). CDR1 SGHRS and CDR2 YFSETQ come from the germline V gene. This CDR3 has 11 amino acids. V was clipped by 9 bases and J by 6 bases, with 9 bases between them. CDR3 sequence: CATGTAGELFF. CDR3 nucleotides: TGCGCCACCGGGACTGCCGGGGAGCTGTTTTTT.